This T cell receptor (beta chain) was recorded in a study of PD-1 blockade in classical Hodgkin lymphoma. The V end lost 7 bases, the J end lost 0 bases, and 10 bases lay between the germline ends. The CDR3 runs 14 residues. The V gene's germline CDR1 is LNHDA and CDR2 SQIVND (reference sequence). Time point described: cycle 4 day 1 (C4D1), after six to seven weeks of nivolumab. Patients all relapsed after autologous stem cell transplantation, and there was variation in brentuximab vedotin exposure. General study points: Newly diagnosed and completely responding patients shared comparable baseline diversity.

About this clone: Its target is not known.

Clones were sequenced by immunoSEQ multiplex PCR, and TCRdb holds only the in-frame ones, with some missing. Of about 39,000 clones listed, 78% are singletons. This TCR was sampled from a human donor with classical Hodgkin lymphoma. The source was peripheral blood mononuclear cells (PBMCs), collected before the fourth cycle of nivolumab. The chain has TRBV19 and TRBJ2-1, with D possibly TRBD2 on 6 matching bases. The CDR3 protein is CASTPGSSYNEQFF. The CDR3, as DNA: TGTGCCAGTACCCCCGGGAGCTCCTACAATGAGCAGTTCTTC.